This entry features one TCR beta chain sequence. The germline CDR1 and CDR2 sequences are SGHNT and YENEEA. The V and J ends lost 1 base and 5 bases respectively, with 7 bases between them. The CDR3 has 13 amino acids. This entry comes from a study of blood T cell repertoires in COVID-19. About the research overall: The samples span acute and convalescent COVID-19 from the United States, Italy and Spain.

In the original analysis: The assay estimated nucleated cells by amplifying reference gene primers. TCRdb keeps only in-frame clones here, not all; method: immunoSEQ multiplex PCR. D and trimming were read from the DNA, whereas the V and J calls and clone size are those reported in that table. Of about 200,000 clones listed, 70% to 85% are singletons. This clonotype was sampled from a human donor with acute or convalescent COVID-19. The donor label of this sample is uncertain. V and J are TRBV11-3 and TRBJ2-3; maybe TRBD2 (5 bases). Sequencing was done on a sample of peripheral blood. The CDR3 DNA reads as TGTGCCAGCAGCTTAGGTCGGGGAGATACGCAGTATTTT. Translated: CASSLGRGDTQYF.